The 3 T cell receptor beta chains reported below all come from one sample, sequenced in a study of T cell changes during pregnancy in multiple sclerosis. Method: immunoSEQ multiplex PCR; TCRdb's copy keeps in-frame clones and lacks some. The sample shows around 35,000 clones, approximately 90% of them seen only once. The sequencing used CD4+ T cells from peripheral blood mononuclear cells, collected in the second trimester of pregnancy. Source of these receptors: a female donor with multiple sclerosis, enrolled in a pregnancy study.

This chain connects TRBV7-2 to TRBJ2-5; 7 nucleotides agree with TRBD2. The CDR3 spans 13 residues. The germline V gene has CDR1 SGHTA and CDR2 FQGNSA. J gave up 5 bases and V 6 bases, and 6 bases lay outside the gene matches. The CDR3 loop reads CASSPLAWETQYF. The CDR3 DNA reads as TGTGCCAGCAGTCCACTAGCGTGGGAGACCCAGTACTTC. The whole variable domain, filled in from reference TRBV7-2 and TRBJ2-5, reads GAGVSQSPSNKVTEKGKDVELRCDPISGHTALYWYRQSLGQGLEFLIYFQGNSAPDKSGLPSDRFSAERTGGSVSTLTIQRTQQEDSAVYLCASSPLAWETQYFGPGTRLLVL.

This chain joins TRBV20-1 and TRBJ1-1; D call uncertain. The CDR3 runs to 11 residues. Between the trimmed V and J ends, which lost 8 bases and 0 bases, there was a span of 7 bases. CDR1 and CDR2 (germline): DFQATT, SNEGSKA (reference sequence). The CDR3 DNA reads TGCAGTATCACAGTGAACACTGAAGCTTTCTTT. Amino acid sequence: CSITVNTEAFF.

This rearrangement joins TRBV7-2 to TRBJ2-7; 9 positions agree with TRBD2. CDR3 size: 15 residues. V shed 5 bases and J 11 bases; nucleotides not matched to a gene: 16. Germline V gene lookup returns CDR1 SGHTA and CDR2 FQGNSA. Written as DNA, the CDR3 is TGTGCCAGCAGCCCATCTGGCGGGGGGGGCGAGTTAAAGTACTTC. Translated: CASSPSGGGGELKYF.